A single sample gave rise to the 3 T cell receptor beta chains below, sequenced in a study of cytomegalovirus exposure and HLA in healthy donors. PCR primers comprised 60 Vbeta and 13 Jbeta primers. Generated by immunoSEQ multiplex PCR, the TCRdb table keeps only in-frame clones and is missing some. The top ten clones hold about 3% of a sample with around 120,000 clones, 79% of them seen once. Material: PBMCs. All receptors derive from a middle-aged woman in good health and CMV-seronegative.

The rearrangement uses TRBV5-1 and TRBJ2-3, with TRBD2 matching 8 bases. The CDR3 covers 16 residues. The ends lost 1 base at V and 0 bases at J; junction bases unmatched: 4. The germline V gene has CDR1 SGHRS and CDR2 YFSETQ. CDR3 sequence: CASSLMRGASTDTQYF. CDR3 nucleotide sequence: TGCGCCAGCAGCTTGATGCGGGGGGCTAGCACAGATACGCAGTATTTT. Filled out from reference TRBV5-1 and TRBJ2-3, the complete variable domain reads KAGVTQTPRYLIKTRGQQVTLSCSPISGHRSVSWYQQTPGQGLQFLFEYFSETQRNKGNFPGRFSGRQFSNSRSEMNVSTLELGDSALYLCASSLMRGASTDTQYFGPGTRLTVL.

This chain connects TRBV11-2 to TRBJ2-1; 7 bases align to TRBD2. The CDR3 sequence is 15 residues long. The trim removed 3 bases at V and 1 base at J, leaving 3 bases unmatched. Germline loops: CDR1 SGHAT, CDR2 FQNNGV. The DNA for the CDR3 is TGTGCCAGCAGCTTCCTCGGGAGGTCCTACAATGAGCAGTTCTTC. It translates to CASSFLGRSYNEQFF. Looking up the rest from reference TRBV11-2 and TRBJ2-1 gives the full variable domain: EAGVAQSPRYKIIEKRQSVAFWCNPISGHATLYWYQQILGQGPKLLIQFQNNGVVDDSQLPKDRFSAERLKGVDSTLKIQPAKLEDSAVYLCASSFLGRSYNEQFFGPGTRLTVL.

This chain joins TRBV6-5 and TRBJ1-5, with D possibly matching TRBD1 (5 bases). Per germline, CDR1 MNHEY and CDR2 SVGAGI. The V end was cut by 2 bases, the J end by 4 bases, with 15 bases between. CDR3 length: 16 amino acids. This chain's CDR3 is CASSYSGGGTNQPQHF. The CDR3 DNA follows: TGTGCCAGCAGTTACAGCGGGGGAGGGACTAATCAGCCCCAGCATTTT.